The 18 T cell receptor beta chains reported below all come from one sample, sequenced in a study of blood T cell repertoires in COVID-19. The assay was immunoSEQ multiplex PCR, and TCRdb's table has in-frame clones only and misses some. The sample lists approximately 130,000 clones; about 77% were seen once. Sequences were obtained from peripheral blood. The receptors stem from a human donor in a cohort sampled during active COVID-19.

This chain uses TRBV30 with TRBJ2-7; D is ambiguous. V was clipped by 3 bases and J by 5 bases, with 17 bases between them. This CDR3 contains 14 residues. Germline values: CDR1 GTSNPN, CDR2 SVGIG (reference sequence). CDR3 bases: TGTGCCTGGAGCCTGCGGAGAGGCCTGGACGAGCAGTACTTC. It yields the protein CAWSLRRGLDEQYF.

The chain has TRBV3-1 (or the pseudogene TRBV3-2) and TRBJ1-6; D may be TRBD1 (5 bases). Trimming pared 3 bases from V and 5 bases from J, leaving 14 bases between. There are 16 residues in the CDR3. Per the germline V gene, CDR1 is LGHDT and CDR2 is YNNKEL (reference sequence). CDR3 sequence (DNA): TGTGCCAGCAGCCAGGCCCAGGGTATGGATAATTCACCCCTCCACTTT. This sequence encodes CASSQAQGMDNSPLHF.

CDR3 nucleotide sequence: TGTGCCAGCAGCGCTTGGGGCTTTGAAAAACTGTTTTTT. This gives the protein CASSAWGFEKLFF. The chain links TRBV25-1 to TRBJ1-4, with D possibly matching TRBD1 (5 bases). V was shortened by 6 bases and J by 7 bases, with 12 bases between the two germline ends. In germline, CDR1 is MGHDK, CDR2 SYGVNS. This CDR3 is 13 amino acids long. The full variable domain, in which reference TRBV25-1 and TRBJ1-4 provide the parts outside the CDR3, is EADIYQTPRYLVIGTGKKITLECSQTMGHDKMYWYQQDPGMELHLIHYSYGVNSTEKGDLSSESTVSRIRTEHFPLTLESARPSHTSQYLCASSAWGFEKLFFGSGTQLSVL.

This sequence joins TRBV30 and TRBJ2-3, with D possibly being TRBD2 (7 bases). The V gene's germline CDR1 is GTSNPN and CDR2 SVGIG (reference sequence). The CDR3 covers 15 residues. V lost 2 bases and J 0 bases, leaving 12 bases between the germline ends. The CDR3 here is CAWSRGEGSTDTQYF. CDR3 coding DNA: TGTGCCTGGAGTAGGGGGGAGGGGAGCACAGATACGCAGTATTTT.

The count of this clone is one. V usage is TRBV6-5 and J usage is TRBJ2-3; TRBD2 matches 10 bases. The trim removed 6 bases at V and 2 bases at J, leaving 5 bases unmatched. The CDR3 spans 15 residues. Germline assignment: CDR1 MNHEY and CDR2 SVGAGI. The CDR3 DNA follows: TGTGCCAGCAGCGATGGACTAGCGGTCACAGATACGCAGTATTTT. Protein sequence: CASSDGLAVTDTQYF.

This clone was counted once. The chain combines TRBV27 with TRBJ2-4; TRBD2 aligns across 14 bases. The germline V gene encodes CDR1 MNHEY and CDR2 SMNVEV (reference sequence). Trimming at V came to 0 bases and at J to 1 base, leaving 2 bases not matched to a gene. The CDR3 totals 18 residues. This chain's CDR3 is CASSLSGLAGEAKNIQYF. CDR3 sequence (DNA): TGTGCCAGCAGTTTATCGGGACTAGCGGGGGAGGCCAAAAACATTCAGTACTTC.

The CDR3 nucleotides are TGTGCCAGCAGTTTAAGCGGAGGTGGGGAGACCCAGTACTTC. It translates to CASSLSGGGETQYF. V is TRBV28 and J is TRBJ2-5, with D possibly being TRBD2 (5 bases). CDR3 length equals 14 residues. V was clipped by 2 bases and J by 5 bases, with 12 bases between them. Per the germline V gene, CDR1 is MDHEN and CDR2 is SYDVKM.

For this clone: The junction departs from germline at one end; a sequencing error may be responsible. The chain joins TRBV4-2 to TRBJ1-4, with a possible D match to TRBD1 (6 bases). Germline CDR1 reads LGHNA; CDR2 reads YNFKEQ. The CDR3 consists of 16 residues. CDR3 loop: CASRQVKQGSNEKLFF. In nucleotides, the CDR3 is TGTGCCAGCAGACAAGTTAAACAGGGCTCTAATGAAAAACTGTTTTTT.

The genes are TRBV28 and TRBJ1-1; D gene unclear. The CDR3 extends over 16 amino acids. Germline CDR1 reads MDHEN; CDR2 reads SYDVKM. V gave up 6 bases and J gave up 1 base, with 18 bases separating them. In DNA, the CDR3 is TGTGCCAGCAGCCCGTGGAGGGCGGAGGGGAACACTGAAGCTTTCTTT. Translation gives CASSPWRAEGNTEAFF.

This CDR3 reads CASSNRGSNTGELFF. The CDR3 nucleotides are TGTGCCAGCAGCAACAGGGGGTCGAACACCGGGGAGCTGTTTTTT. The rearrangement links TRBV3-1 (or the pseudogene TRBV3-2) to TRBJ2-2; 8 nucleotides align to TRBD1. V lost 5 bases to trimming and J lost 0 bases; unmatched junction nucleotides: 2. The CDR3 extends over 15 amino acids. The germline V gene encodes CDR1 LGHDT and CDR2 YNNKEL (reference sequence).

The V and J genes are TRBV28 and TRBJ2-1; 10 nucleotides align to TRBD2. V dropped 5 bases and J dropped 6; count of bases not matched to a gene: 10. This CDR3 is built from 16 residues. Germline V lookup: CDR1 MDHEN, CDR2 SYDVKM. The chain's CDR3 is CASSNYLAGEGNEQFF. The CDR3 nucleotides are TGTGCCAGCAGTAATTACCTAGCGGGGGAGGGCAATGAGCAGTTCTTC.

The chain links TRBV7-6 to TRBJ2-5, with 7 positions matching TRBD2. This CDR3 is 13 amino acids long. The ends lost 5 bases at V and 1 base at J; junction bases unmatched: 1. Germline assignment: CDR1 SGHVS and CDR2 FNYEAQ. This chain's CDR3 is CASSGRGQETQYF. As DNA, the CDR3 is TGTGCCAGCAGCGGGAGGGGCCAAGAGACCCAGTACTTC.

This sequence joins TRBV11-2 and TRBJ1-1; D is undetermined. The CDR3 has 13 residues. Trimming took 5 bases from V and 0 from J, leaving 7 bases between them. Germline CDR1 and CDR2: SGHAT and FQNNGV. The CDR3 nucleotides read TGTGCCAGCAGCGACACCGTGAACACTGAAGCTTTCTTT. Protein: CASSDTVNTEAFF.

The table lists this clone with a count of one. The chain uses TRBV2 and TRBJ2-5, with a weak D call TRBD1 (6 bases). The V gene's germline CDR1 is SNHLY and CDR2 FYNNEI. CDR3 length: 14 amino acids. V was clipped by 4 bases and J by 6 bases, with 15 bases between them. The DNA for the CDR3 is TGTGCCAGCAGTGGGGGGCGGGCCGGGAAGACCCAGTACTTC. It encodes CASSGGRAGKTQYF.

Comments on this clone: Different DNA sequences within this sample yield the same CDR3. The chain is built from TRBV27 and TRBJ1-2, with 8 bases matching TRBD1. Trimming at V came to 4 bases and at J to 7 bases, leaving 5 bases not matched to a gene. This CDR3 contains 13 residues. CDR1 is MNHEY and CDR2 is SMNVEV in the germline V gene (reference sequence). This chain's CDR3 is CASSSGGSGGYTF. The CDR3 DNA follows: TGTGCCAGCAGTTCAGGGGGCAGTGGTGGCTACACCTTC.

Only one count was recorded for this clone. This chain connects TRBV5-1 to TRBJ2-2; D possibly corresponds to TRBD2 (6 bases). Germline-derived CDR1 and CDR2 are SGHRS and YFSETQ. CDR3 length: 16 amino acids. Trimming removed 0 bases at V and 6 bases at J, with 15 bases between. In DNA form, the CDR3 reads TGCGCCAGCAGCTTGGCTTCTCTCAGCGGGTCCGGGGAGCTGTTTTTT. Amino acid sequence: CASSLASLSGSGELFF.

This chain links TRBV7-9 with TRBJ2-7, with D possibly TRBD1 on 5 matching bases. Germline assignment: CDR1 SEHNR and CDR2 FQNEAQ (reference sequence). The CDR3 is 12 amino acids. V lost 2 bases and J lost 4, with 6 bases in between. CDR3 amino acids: CASSLSGYEQYF. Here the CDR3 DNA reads TGTGCCAGCAGCTTATCAGGGTACGAGCAGTACTTC. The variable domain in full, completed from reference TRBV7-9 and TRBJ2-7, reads DTGVSQNPRHKITKRGQNVTFRCDPISEHNRLYWYRQTLGQGPEFLTYFQNEAQLEKSRLLSDRFSAERPKGSFSTLEIQRTEQGDSAMYLCASSLSGYEQYFGPGTRLTVT.

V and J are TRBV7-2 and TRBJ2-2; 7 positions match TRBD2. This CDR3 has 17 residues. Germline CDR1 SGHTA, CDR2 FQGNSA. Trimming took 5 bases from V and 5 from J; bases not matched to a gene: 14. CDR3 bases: TGTGCCAGCAGCCCTACGGCGGGGAGGGCCGGAACCGGGGAGCTGTTTTTT. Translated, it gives CASSPTAGRAGTGELFF.